These 14 T cell receptor beta chains originate from one sample sequenced in a study of control samples from healthy donors and cancer patients. TCRdb's copy holds only in-frame clones and misses some; the assay was immunoSEQ multiplex PCR. The sample holds about 140,000 clones; less than 90% are singletons and the top ten take around 10%. Sequencing was performed on blood. These receptors were taken from a woman in her twenties or thirties in good health.

The chain carries TRBV14 and TRBJ1-1; no clear D. Germline CDR1 is SGHDN and CDR2 is FVKESK. The length of the CDR3 is 12 residues. V shed 3 bases and J shed 11 bases, with 13 bases lying between them. CDR3 protein: CASSQIRSGAFF. CDR3 nucleotides: TGTGCCAGCAGCCAGATTAGGTCCGGGGCTTTCTTT.

This sequence joins TRBV7-8 and TRBJ1-1; TRBD1 matches 8 bases. Losses at the gene ends were 1 base for V and 5 bases for J; bases not matched to a gene: 9. The germline gives CDR1 SGHVS, CDR2 FQNEAQ. There are 16 residues in the CDR3. CDR3 amino acids: CASSLGRRQGWTEAFF. CDR3 coding DNA: TGTGCCAGCAGCTTAGGTCGGAGACAGGGGTGGACTGAAGCTTTCTTT. The whole variable domain, remainder taken from reference TRBV7-8 and TRBJ1-1, is GAGVSQSPRYKVAKRGQDVALRCDPISGHVSLFWYQQALGQGPEFLTYFQNEAQLDKSGLPSDRFFAERPEGSVSTLKIQRTQQEDSAVYLCASSLGRRQGWTEAFFGQGTRLTVV.

This rearrangement joins TRBV10-3 to TRBJ2-5; possible D gene TRBD2, 6 bases. V gave up 6 bases and J gave up 4 bases, with 15 bases separating them. CDR3 length: 14 residues. Germline CDR1 is ENHRY and CDR2 is SYGVKD. Written as DNA, the CDR3 is TGTGCCATCAGGCGGGACTCCGGGAGAGAGACCCAGTACTTC. It codes for CAIRRDSGRETQYF.

A few counts support this clone. The V gene is TRBV5-8, the J gene TRBJ1-2, with TRBD1 matching 8 bases. Germline V gene data show CDR1 as SGHTS and CDR2 as YDEGEE. J was trimmed by 0 bases and V by 2 bases; bases with no gene match: 12. CDR3 length equals 18 residues. CDR3 coding DNA: TGTGCCAGCAGCTTATTCCGGGGACAGGCGATTTCTAACTATGGCTACACCTTC. Translating it yields CASSLFRGQAISNYGYTF. The whole variable domain, remainder taken from reference TRBV5-8 and TRBJ1-2, is EAGVTQSPTHLIKTRGQQATLRCSPISGHTSVYWYQQALGLGLQFLLWYDEGEERNRGNFPPRFSGRQFPNYSSELNVNALELEDSALYLCASSLFRGQAISNYGYTFGSGTRLTVV.

The chain is built from TRBV24-1 and TRBJ2-1; 9 bases match TRBD1. Germline V CDR1 and CDR2: KGHDR, SFDVKD. The CDR3 contains 14 residues. The junction had 11 bases not matched to a gene; V was cut back by 10 bases and J by 8 bases. The CDR3 loop reads CATDGQGTLYEQFF. As DNA, the CDR3 is TGTGCCACAGACGGACAGGGGACGCTCTATGAGCAGTTCTTC.

This chain joins TRBV6-5 and TRBJ2-1, with 12 bases matching TRBD2. Germline values: CDR1 MNHEY, CDR2 SVGAGI. The V gene end was trimmed by 8 bases and the J gene end by 3 bases; junction bases not matched to a gene: 5. This CDR3 comprises 15 residues. The CDR3 DNA is TGTGCCAGCTCGCTAGCGGGAGGGAACTACAATGAGCAGTTCTTC. Translated: CASSLAGGNYNEQFF.

This chain joins TRBV5-5 and TRBJ1-5; possibly TRBD1 for D (6 bases). The V gene lost 3 bases and the J gene lost 0 bases, with 13 bases spanning the gap. The germline V gene has CDR1 SGHKS and CDR2 YYEKEE (reference sequence). The CDR3 spans 16 residues. In DNA, the CDR3 is TGTGCCAGCAGCTCACCGGGACACCTTAGCAATCAGCCCCAGCATTTT. It yields the protein CASSSPGHLSNQPQHF.

This clone was recorded once. The J gene is TRBJ2-7, the V gene TRBV19; D remains unclear. V dropped 3 bases and J dropped 5 bases, with 5 bases sitting between them. CDR3 length equals 11 residues. CDR1 LNHDA and CDR2 SQIVND come from the germline V gene (reference sequence). CDR3 in DNA: TGTGCCAGTAGTATTTCAAACGAGCAGTACTTC. Its translation is CASSISNEQYF.

This chain links TRBV29-1 with TRBJ1-5; tentatively, D is TRBD1 (6 bases). The CDR3 spans 12 residues. From germline, CDR1 is SQVTM and CDR2 ANQGSEA. The V end was cut by 6 bases, the J end by 4 bases, with 10 bases between. CDR3 coding DNA: TGCAGCGTCCGAACAGGGAATCAGCCCCAGCATTTT. As protein: CSVRTGNQPQHF.

V and J are TRBV18 and TRBJ1-1; D gene ambiguous. This CDR3 contains 13 residues. Germline CDR1 is KGHSH and CDR2 is LQKENI. The V and J ends lost 0 bases and 2 bases respectively, with 4 bases between them. CDR3 protein: CASSPPGNTEAFF. The CDR3 nucleotides read TGTGCCAGCTCACCACCCGGAAACACTGAAGCTTTCTTT.

The chain uses TRBV19 and TRBJ1-2; 8 bases agree with TRBD1. CDR3 length: 13 amino acids. Trimming took 6 bases from V and 3 from J; bases not matched to a gene: 3. Germline V lookup: CDR1 LNHDA, CDR2 SQIVND (reference sequence). The CDR3 sequence: CASSRQGYYGYTF. Written as DNA, the CDR3 is TGTGCCAGTAGCCGACAGGGGTACTATGGCTACACCTTC.

V usage is TRBV21-1 and J usage is TRBJ2-1; TRBD2, the table's D call, was not compared with the DNA. TRBV21-1 is reported as a pseudogene. The CDR3 loop spans 17 amino acids. The CDR3 DNA reads as TGTGCCAGCAGCAACGGCCTGTGGTGCGGCAATCGCGATGAGCAGTTCTTC. The encoded protein is CASSNGLWCGNRDEQFF.

The chain has TRBV3-1 (or the pseudogene TRBV3-2) and TRBJ2-7; 10 bases line up with TRBD2. Germline assignment: CDR1 LGHDT and CDR2 YNNKEL (reference sequence). The CDR3 contains 17 residues. V shed 1 base and J 2 bases; nucleotides not matched to a gene: 8. For the CDR3, the DNA is TGTGCCAGCAGCCAAGGTCTAGCGGGAGTAGTGACCTACGAGCAGTACTTC. As protein: CASSQGLAGVVTYEQYF.

J is TRBJ1-3 and V is TRBV7-2; D might be TRBD1 (6 bases). The CDR3 runs 17 residues. Germline CDR1 reads SGHTA; CDR2 reads FQGNSA. The V end was cut by 0 bases, the J end by 4 bases, with 16 bases between. The CDR3 region has the DNA TGTGCCAGCAGCTTAGCGGGTAACAGGGTGTCAGGAAACACCATATATTTT. Protein sequence: CASSLAGNRVSGNTIYF.